Detailed here is one T cell receptor beta chain. The data belong to a study of control samples from healthy donors and cancer patients. The V and J ends lost 7 bases and 5 bases, in that order; junction bases with no gene match: 11. This CDR3 has 15 residues. Germline CDR1 SNHLY, CDR2 FYNNEI. Assay: immunoSEQ multiplex PCR; the TCRdb copy retains only in-frame clones and omits some. The sample lists roughly 120,000 clones, about 92% occurring once. The chain has TRBV2 and TRBJ2-5; TRBD2 matches at 9 bases. Sample: PBMCs. The clonotype was recovered from a man between 45 and 60 years old with head and neck cancer. DNA of the CDR3: TGTGCCAGCAAATCGCGGGGGGGCTCGTCGGAGACCCAGTACTTC. Translating it yields CASKSRGGSSETQYF.